A selection of T cell receptor beta chains follows, all from one sample in a study of monozygotic twins with inflammatory bowel disease. TCRdb reanalyzed the 5' RACE reads and collapses them to one entry per CDR3 protein, without DNA. This sample lists under 150,000 distinct CDR3 sequences; its ten largest clones have 2% to 2.5%. What was sequenced was blood. Every receptor here comes from a human donor with ulcerative colitis or Crohn's disease, or a healthy co-twin of an affected twin (not recorded which). Both conserved end residues are part of each CDR3. Fields, in order: V gene, CDR3 length, J gene, clone size, CDR3 protein. Clone size appears in some rows only: once, few, many, or a class for an expanded clone.

>TRBV7-9|14|TRBJ1-3|-
CASSLQSSGDTIYF
>TRBV7-2|15|TRBJ1-1|-
CASSLVPGDDTEAFF
>TRBV7-2|16|TRBJ2-5|-
CASSLSLNRVEETQYF
>TRBV5-6|14|TRBJ2-2|medium-sized
CASSLSSGPGELFF
>TRBV9|15|TRBJ2-5|-
CASSVTGQESETQYF
>TRBV30|13|TRBJ2-5|-
CAWSGDKGETQYF
>TRBV5-1|15|TRBJ2-1|-
CASSPRDRDYNEQFF
>TRBV12-3/TRBV12-4|14|TRBJ2-7|-
CASSFLTSGSEQYF
>TRBV9|17|TRBJ2-3|-
CASSVGGGKTSTDTQYF
>TRBV20-1|15|TRBJ1-2|-
CSARDPGQANYGYTF
>TRBV7-3|12|TRBJ2-1|-
CASSRGRGGPFF
>TRBV7-2|14|TRBJ1-3|-
CASSFGNSGNTIYF
>TRBV5-1|15|TRBJ2-7|-
CASSLAATASYEQYF
>TRBV20-1|15|TRBJ2-3|-
CSARPVPRGTDTQYF
>TRBV10-3|14|TRBJ1-6|-
CAISVAGGESPLHF
>TRBV7-2|14|TRBJ2-1|-
CASSSLTPYNEQFF
>TRBV4-2|17|TRBJ2-1|-
CASSGGSGVLLYNEQFF
>TRBV4-2|16|TRBJ2-3|-
CASSQDLAGGTDTQYF
>TRBV29-1|14|TRBJ1-1|-
CSVVWQGAWTEAFF
>TRBV7-2|15|TRBJ2-5|-
CASSYYTQGRKTQYF
>TRBV5-1|15|TRBJ2-2|-
CATQSGGAGTGELFF
>TRBV9|18|TRBJ2-2|-
CASSVESLGVGRTGELFF
>TRBV5-1|16|TRBJ1-6|-
CASRPQGSGYNSPLHF
>TRBV12-3/TRBV12-4|14|TRBJ1-1|-
CASSLTPRDTEAFF
>TRBV29-1|12|TRBJ2-7|-
CSARTETYEQYF